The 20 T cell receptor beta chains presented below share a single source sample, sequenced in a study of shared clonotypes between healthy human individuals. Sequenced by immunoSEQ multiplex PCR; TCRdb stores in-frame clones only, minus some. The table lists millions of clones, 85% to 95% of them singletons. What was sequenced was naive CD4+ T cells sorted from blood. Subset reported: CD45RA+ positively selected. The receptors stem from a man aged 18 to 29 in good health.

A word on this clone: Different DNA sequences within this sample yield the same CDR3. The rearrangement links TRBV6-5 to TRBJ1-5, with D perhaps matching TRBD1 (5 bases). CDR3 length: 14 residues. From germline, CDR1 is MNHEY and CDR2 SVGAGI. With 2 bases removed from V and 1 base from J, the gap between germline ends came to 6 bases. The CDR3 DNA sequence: TGTGCCAGCAGTTACGGACACAGCAATCAGCCCCAGCATTTT. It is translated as CASSYGHSNQPQHF.

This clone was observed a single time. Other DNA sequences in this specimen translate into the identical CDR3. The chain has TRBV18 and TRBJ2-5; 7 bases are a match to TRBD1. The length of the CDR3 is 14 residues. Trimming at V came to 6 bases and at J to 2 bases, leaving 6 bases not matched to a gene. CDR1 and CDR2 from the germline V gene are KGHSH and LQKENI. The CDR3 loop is CASSPLGQQETQYF. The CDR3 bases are TGTGCCAGCTCTCCCTTGGGACAGCAAGAGACCCAGTACTTC.

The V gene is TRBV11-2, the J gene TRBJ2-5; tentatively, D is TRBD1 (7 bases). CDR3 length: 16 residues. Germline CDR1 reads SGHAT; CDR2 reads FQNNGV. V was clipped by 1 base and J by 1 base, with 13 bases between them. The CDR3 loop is CASSLAQGGGQETQYF. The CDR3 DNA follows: TGTGCCAGCAGCTTAGCCCAGGGGGGAGGCCAAGAGACCCAGTACTTC.

The CDR3 DNA reads TGCGCCAGCGCTGGGACTGTCCAAGAGACCCAGTACTTC. Amino acids: CASAGTVQETQYF. The J gene is TRBJ2-5, the V gene TRBV10-2; a weak D match, TRBD2 (6 bases). CDR1 is WSHSY, CDR2 SAAADI, per germline. V lost 8 bases to trimming and J lost 1 base, with 11 bases between them. CDR3 size: 13 residues.

The CDR3 coding sequence is TGCGCCAGCAGCCAAGATCAGGGGCATCAAAACGGAGCTTTCTTT. It codes for CASSQDQGHQNGAFF. The chain combines TRBV4-1 with TRBJ1-1; tentative D call: TRBD1 (6 bases). The CDR3 is 15 amino acids. The germline gives CDR1 MGHRA, CDR2 YSYEKL. V lost 0 bases and J 10 bases, leaving 18 bases between the germline ends.

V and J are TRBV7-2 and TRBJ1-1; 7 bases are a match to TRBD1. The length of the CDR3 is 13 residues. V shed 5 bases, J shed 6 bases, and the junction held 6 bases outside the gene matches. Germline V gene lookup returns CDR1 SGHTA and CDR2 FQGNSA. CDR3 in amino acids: CASSPDRESEAFF. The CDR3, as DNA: TGTGCCAGCAGCCCCGACAGGGAATCTGAAGCTTTCTTT. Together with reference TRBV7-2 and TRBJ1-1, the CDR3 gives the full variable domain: GAGVSQSPSNKVTEKGKDVELRCDPISGHTALYWYRQSLGQGLEFLIYFQGNSAPDKSGLPSDRFSAERTGGSVSTLTIQRTQQEDSAVYLCASSPDRESEAFFGQGTRLTVV.

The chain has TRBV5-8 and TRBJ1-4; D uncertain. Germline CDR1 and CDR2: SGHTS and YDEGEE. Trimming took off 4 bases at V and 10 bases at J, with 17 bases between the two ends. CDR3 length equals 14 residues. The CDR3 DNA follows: TGTGCCAGCAGCGTGTCCTCCCTACTCGGAAAACTGTTTTTT. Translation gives CASSVSSLLGKLFF.

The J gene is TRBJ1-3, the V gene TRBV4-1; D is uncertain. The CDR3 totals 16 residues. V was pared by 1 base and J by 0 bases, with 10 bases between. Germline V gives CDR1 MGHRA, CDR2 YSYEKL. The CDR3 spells CASSQGPGNSGNTIYF. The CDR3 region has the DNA TGCGCCAGCAGCCAAGGGCCCGGAAACTCTGGAAACACCATATATTTT.

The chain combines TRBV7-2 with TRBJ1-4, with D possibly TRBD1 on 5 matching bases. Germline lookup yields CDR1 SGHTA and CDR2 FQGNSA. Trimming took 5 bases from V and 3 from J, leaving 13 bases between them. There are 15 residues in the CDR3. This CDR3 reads CASSGGGKSNEKLFF. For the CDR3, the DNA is TGTGCCAGCAGCGGGGGAGGCAAGTCTAATGAAAAACTGTTTTTT.

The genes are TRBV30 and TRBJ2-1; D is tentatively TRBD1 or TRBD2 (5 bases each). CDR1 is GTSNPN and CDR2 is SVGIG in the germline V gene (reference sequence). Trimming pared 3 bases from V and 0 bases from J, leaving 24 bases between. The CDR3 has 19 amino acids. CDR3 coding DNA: TGTGCCTGGAGCCGAGTTATTTCCGGGACGGTGAGCTCCTACAATGAGCAGTTCTTC. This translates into CAWSRVISGTVSSYNEQFF. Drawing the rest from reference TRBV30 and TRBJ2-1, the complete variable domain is SQTIHQWPATLVQPVGSPLSLECTVEGTSNPNLYWYRQAAGRGLQLLFYSVGIGQISSEVPQNLSASRPQDRQFILSSKKLLLSDSGFYLCAWSRVISGTVSSYNEQFFGPGTRLTVL.

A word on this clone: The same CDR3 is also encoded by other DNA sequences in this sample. This CDR3 is CASRSGDTQYF. CDR3 sequence (DNA): TGTGCCAGCAGGTCAGGGGATACGCAGTATTTT. The rearrangement links TRBV2 to TRBJ2-3, with a possible D match to TRBD1 (5 bases). The CDR3 is 11 amino acids. Trimming cost V 6 bases and J 6 bases, with 7 bases left between them. Germline CDR1 reads SNHLY; CDR2 reads FYNNEI. Filled out from reference TRBV2 and TRBJ2-3, the complete variable domain reads EPEVTQTPSHQVTQMGQEVILRCVPISNHLYFYWYRQILGQKVEFLVSFYNNEISEKSEIFDDQFSVERPDGSNFTLKIRSTKLEDSAMYFCASRSGDTQYFGPGTRLTVL.

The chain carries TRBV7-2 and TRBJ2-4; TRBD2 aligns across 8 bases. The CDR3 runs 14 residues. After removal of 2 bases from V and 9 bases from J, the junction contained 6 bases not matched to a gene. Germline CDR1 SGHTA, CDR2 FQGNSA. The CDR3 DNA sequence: TGTGCCAGCAGCTTAATAGGAGCGGGGGCCATTCAGTACTTC. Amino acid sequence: CASSLIGAGAIQYF.

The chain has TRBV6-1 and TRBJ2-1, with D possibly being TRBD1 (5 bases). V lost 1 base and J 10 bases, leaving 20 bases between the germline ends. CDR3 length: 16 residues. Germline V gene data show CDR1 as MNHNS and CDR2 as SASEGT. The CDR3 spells CASSEGVGAGPYEQFF. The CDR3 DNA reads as TGTGCCAGCAGTGAAGGGGTCGGAGCAGGGCCCTACGAGCAGTTCTTC.

CDR3 in amino acids: CASSLGSWGAGEGNTIYF. The CDR3 DNA follows: TGTGCCAGCAGCTTAGGATCGTGGGGGGCCGGTGAAGGAAACACCATATATTTT. The V call is TRBV11-2, the J call TRBJ1-3, with D maybe TRBD1 (6 bases). V lost 1 base to trimming and J lost 4 bases, with 20 bases between them. The CDR3 has 18 amino acids. Germline assignment: CDR1 SGHAT and CDR2 FQNNGV.

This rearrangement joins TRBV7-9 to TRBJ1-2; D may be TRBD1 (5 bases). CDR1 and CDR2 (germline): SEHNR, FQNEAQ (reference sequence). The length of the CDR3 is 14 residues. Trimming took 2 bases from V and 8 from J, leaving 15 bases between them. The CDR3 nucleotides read TGTGCCAGCAGCTTACACATGAGAGGGGAAGGCTACACCTTC. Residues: CASSLHMRGEGYTF.

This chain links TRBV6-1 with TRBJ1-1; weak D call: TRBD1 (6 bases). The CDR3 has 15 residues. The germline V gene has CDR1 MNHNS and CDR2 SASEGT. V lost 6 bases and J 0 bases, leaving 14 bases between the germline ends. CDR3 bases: TGTGCCAGCAGCGCTTCTGGACAGCTGAACACTGAAGCTTTCTTT. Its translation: CASSASGQLNTEAFF.

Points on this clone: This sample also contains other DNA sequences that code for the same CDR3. CDR3 sequence: CASSLVGRYEQYF. The CDR3 DNA follows: TGTGCCAGCAGCTTAGTGGGGCGGTACGAGCAGTACTTC. V and J are TRBV7-2 and TRBJ2-7; tentative D call: TRBD1 (5 bases). Germline CDR1 reads SGHTA; CDR2 reads FQGNSA. This CDR3 comprises 13 residues. V lost 1 base to trimming and J lost 4 bases, with 8 bases between them.

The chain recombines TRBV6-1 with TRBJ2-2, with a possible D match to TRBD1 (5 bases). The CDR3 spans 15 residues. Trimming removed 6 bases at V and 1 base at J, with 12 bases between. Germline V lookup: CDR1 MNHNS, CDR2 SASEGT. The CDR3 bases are TGTGCCAGCAGGATGACAGCTTTGAACACCGGGGAGCTGTTTTTT. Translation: CASRMTALNTGELFF.

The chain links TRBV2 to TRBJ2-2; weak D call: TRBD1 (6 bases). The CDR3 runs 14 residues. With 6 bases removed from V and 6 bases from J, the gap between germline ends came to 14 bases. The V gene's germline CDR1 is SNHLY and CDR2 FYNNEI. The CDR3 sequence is CASRETGPPGELFF. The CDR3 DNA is TGTGCCAGCAGAGAGACAGGCCCCCCCGGGGAGCTGTTTTTT.

This CDR3 is CASSPGLAGGYVFF. CDR3 in DNA: TGTGCCAGCAGCCCGGGACTAGCGGGGGGCTATGTGTTCTTC. The V gene is TRBV7-9, the J gene TRBJ2-1; 15 nucleotides match TRBD2. The germline gives CDR1 SEHNR, CDR2 FQNEAQ (reference sequence). The CDR3 covers 14 residues. J gave up 15 bases and V 5 bases, and 8 bases lay outside the gene matches.